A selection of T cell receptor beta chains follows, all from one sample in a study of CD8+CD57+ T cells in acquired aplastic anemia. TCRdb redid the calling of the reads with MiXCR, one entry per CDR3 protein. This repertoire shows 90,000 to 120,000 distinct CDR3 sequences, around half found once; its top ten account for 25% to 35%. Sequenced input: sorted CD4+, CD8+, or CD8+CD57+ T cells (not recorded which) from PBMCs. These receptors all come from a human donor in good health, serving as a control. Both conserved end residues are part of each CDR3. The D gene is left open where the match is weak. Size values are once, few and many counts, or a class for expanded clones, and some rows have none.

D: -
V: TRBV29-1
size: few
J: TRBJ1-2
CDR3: CSVEWGDYGYTF
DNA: TGCAGCGTTGAATGGGGAGACTATGGCTACACCTTC

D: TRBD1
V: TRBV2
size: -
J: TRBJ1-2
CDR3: CASSVGTGHGYTF
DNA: TGTGCCAGCAGCGTTGGGACAGGGCATGGCTACACCTTC

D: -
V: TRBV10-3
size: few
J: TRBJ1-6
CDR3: CAISEVFDYNSPLHF
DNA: TGTGCCATCAGTGAAGTGTTCGACTATAATTCACCCCTCCACTTT

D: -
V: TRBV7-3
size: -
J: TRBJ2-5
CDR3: CASRHRQETQYF
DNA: TGTGCCAGCAGACATAGACAAGAGACCCAGTACTTC

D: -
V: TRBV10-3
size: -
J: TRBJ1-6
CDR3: CAISESERRALHF
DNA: TGTGCCATCAGTGAGTCCGAGCGGCGGGCCCTCCACTTT

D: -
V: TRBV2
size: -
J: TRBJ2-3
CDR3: CASRPGVTDTQYF
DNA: TGTGCCAGCCGCCCAGGCGTAACAGATACGCAGTATTTT

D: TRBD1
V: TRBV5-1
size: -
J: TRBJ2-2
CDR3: CASSGGQPNTGELFF
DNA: TGCGCCAGCAGCGGGGGACAGCCGAACACCGGGGAGCTGTTTTTT

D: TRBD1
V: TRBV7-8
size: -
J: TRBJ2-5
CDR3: CATNRGVQETQYF
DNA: TGTGCCACCAACAGGGGGGTCCAAGAGACCCAGTACTTC

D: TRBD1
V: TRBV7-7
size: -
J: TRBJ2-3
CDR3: CASSGTGGDTQYF
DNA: TGTGCCAGCAGCGGCACAGGGGGCGATACGCAGTATTTT

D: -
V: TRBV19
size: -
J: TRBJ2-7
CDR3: CASSMQRATEQYF
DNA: TGTGCCAGTAGTATGCAGAGGGCTACCGAGCAGTACTTC

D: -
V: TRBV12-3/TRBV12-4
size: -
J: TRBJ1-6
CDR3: CASNPGSDSPLHF
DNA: TGTGCCAGCAATCCAGGATCGGATTCACCCCTCCACTTT

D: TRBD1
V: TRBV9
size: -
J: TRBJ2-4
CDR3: CATSRPGQGYNIQYF
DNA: TGTGCCACCAGCAGACCGGGACAGGGGTACAACATTCAGTACTTC

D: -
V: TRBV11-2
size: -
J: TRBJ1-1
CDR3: CASSLARTTPLATEAFF
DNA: TGTGCCAGCAGCTTAGCGAGGACTACGCCACTTGCTACTGAAGCTTTCTTT

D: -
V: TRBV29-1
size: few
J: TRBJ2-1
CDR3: CSVVHVGPEQFF
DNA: TGCAGCGTTGTCCACGTGGGACCCGAGCAGTTCTTC

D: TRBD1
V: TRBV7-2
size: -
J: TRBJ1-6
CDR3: CASSLAVGQRYSPLHF
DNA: TGTGCCAGCAGCTTAGCGGTGGGACAGCGATATTCACCCCTCCACTTT

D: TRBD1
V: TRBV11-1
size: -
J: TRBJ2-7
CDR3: CASSPDTAGRGIKNEQYF
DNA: TGTGCCAGCAGCCCCGACACGGCGGGCAGGGGGATCAAAAACGAGCAGTACTTC

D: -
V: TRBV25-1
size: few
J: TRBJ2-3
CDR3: CASSYPFSKWRGTDTQYF
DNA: TGTGCCAGCAGTTACCCTTTTTCAAAGTGGCGTGGCACAGATACGCAGTATTTT

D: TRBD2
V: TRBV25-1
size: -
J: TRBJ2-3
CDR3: CASSLGGRASGDTQYF
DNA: TGTGCCAGCAGTCTGGGCGGGAGGGCCAGCGGAGATACGCAGTATTTT

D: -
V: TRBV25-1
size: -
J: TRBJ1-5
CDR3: CASSFSRSGNQPQHF
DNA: TGTGCCAGCAGTTTTAGCAGGAGTGGCAATCAGCCCCAGCATTTT

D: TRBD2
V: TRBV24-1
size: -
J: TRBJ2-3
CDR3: CATSDFWTSGGADTQYF
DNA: TGTGCCACCAGTGATTTTTGGACTAGCGGGGGTGCAGATACGCAGTATTTT

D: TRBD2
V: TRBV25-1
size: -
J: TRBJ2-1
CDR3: CASSLESGGSGGAYNEQFF
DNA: TGTGCCAGCAGCTTAGAGTCGGGGGGTAGCGGGGGGGCATACAATGAGCAGTTCTTC

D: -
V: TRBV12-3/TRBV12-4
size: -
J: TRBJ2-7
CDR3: CASTPGGGTAEYF
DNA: TGTGCCAGCACGCCCGGGGGAGGGACAGCGGAGTACTTC